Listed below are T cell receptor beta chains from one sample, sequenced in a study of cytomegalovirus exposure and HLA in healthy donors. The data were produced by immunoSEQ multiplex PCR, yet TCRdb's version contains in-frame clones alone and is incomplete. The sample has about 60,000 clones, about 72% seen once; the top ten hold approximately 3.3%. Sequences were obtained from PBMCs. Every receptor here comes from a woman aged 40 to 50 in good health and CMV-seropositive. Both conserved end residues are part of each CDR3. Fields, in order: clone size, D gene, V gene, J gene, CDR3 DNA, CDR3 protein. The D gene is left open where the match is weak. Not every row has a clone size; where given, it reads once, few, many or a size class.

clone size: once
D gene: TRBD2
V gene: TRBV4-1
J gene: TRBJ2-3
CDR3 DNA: TGCGCCAGCAGCCAAGGTTCGGTGGCGGGGGGAGTGGATACGCAGTATTTT
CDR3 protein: CASSQGSVAGGVDTQYF

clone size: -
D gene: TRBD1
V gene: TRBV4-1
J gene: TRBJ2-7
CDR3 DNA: TGCGCCAGCAGCCAAGACGGACAGGGCTACGAGCAGTACTTC
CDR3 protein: CASSQDGQGYEQYF

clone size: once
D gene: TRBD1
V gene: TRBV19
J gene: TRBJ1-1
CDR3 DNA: TGTGCCAGTGGAAACAGGGGAAGGTTCACTGAAGCTTTCTTT
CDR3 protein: CASGNRGRFTEAFF

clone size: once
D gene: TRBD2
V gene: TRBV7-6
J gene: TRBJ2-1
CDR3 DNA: TGTGCCAGCAGCCCTAGCGGGGGGGCGGTCAATGAGCAGTTCTTC
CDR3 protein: CASSPSGGAVNEQFF

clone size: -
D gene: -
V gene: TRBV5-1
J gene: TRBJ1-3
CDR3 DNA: TGCGCCAGCAGCTTGGCAGGGCACCAAGTGGGAAACACCATATATTTT
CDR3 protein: CASSLAGHQVGNTIYF

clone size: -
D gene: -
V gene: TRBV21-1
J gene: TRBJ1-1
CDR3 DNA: TGTGCCAGCAGCACGGGTTCAACTGCCCCTACGAACACTGAAGCTTTCTTT
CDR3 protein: CASSTGSTAPTNTEAFF

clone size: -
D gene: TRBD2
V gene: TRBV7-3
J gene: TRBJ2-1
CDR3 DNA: TGTGCCAGCAGCTTATTGGCGGGGGTCTACAATGAGCAGTTCTTC
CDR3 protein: CASSLLAGVYNEQFF

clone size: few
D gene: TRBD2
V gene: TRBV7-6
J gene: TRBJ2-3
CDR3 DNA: TGTGCCAGCAGCTTAGCGCGGCTAGCGGGGGGCCGGGATACGCAGTATTTT
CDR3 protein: CASSLARLAGGRDTQYF

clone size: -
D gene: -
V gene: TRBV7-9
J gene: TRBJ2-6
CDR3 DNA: TGTGCCAGCAGCTATTCAGGGGTCGGGGCCAACGTCCTGACTTTC
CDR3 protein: CASSYSGVGANVLTF

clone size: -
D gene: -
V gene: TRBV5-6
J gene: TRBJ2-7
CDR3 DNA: TGTGCCAGCAGCTTTCGATCCGCCAAACTCTACGAGCAGTACTTC
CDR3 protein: CASSFRSAKLYEQYF

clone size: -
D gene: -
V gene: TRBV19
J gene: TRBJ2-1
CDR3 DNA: TGTGCCAGTAGATTCACCGGGACTTCCAATGAGCAGTTCTTC
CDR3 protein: CASRFTGTSNEQFF

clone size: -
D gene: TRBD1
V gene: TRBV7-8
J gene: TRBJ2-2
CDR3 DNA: TGTGCCAGCAGCCAAGGGACAGAATCGAACACCGGGGAGCTGTTTTTT
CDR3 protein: CASSQGTESNTGELFF

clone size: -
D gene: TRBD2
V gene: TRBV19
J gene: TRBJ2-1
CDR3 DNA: TGTGCCAGTAGGGGGCGGGGGGACAATGAGCAGTTCTTC
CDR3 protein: CASRGRGDNEQFF

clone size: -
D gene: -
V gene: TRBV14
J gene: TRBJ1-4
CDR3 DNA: TGTGCCAGCAGCCAAGTAGTTGAAAAACTGTTTTTT
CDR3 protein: CASSQVVEKLFF

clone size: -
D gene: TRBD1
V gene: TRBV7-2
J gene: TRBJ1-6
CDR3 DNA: TGTGCCAGCAGCCTACAGGGGTATTCACCCCTCCACTTT
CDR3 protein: CASSLQGYSPLHF

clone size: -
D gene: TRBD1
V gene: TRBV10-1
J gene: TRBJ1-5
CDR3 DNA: TGCGCCAGCGGGAGGGGGACAGGGGTTTGGGGCAATCAGCCCCAGCATTTT
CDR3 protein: CASGRGTGVWGNQPQHF

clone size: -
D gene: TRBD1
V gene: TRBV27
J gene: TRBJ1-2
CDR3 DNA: TGTGCCAGCGGCCTTTTACAGGGGGCGCCTTGGGGCTACACCTTC
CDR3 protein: CASGLLQGAPWGYTF

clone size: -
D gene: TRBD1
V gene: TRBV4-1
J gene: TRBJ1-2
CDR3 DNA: TGCGCCAGCAGCCAAACCGGACAGGGGACTCCAAGTATGCAGCGCTACACCTTC
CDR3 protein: CASSQTGQGTPSMQRYTF

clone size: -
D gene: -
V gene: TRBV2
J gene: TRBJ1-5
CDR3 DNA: TGTGCCAGCAGTGAACTTGAAACCAGGGGCAATCAGCCCCAGCATTTT
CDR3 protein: CASSELETRGNQPQHF

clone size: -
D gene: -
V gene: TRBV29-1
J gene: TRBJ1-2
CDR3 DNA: TGCAGCGTACAGGACCTCCATAATTTAGCTAACTATGGCTACACCTTC
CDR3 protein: CSVQDLHNLANYGYTF

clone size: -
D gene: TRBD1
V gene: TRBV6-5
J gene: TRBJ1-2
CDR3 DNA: TGTGCCAGCAGTCTCCGGACAGGACTGAACTATGGCTACACCTTC
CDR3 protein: CASSLRTGLNYGYTF

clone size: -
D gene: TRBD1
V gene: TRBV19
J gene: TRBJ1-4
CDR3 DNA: TGTGCCAGTAGTTTCGGACAGGCCGCTTCTAATGAAAAACTGTTTTTT
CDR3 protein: CASSFGQAASNEKLFF

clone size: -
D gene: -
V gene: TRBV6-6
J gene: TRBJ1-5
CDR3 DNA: TGTGCCAGCAGTTACCCGCAGGGTGGGGATCAGCCCCAGCATTTT
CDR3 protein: CASSYPQGGDQPQHF

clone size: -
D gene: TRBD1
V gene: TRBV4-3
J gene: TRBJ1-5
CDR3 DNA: TGCGCCAGCAGCCAAGAACAGGGGATCGGGCAGCCCCAGCATTTT
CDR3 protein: CASSQEQGIGQPQHF

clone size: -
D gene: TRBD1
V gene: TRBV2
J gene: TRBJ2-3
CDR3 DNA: TGTGCCAGCTGTAGGACAGGGGGCACAGATACGCAGTATTTT
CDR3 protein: CASCRTGGTDTQYF

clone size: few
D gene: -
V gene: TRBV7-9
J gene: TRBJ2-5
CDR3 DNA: TGTGCCAGCAGCTCGGAAGAGACCCAGTACTTC
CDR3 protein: CASSSEETQYF

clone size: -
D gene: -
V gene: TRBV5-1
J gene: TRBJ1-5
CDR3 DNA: TGCGCCAGCAGCTTGACCTTTCCTTCCCGGACAGACAAAAGATGCAATCAGCCCCAGCATTTT
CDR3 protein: CASSLTFPSRTDKRCNQPQHF

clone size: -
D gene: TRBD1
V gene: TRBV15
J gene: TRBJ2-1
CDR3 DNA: TGTGCCACCAGCAGAGATCCCGACAGGGCTGACAATGAGCAGTTCTTC
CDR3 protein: CATSRDPDRADNEQFF

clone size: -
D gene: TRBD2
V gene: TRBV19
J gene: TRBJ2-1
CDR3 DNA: TGTGCCAGTAATCCGACTAGCGGGGTGTACAATGAGCAGTTCTTC
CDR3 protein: CASNPTSGVYNEQFF

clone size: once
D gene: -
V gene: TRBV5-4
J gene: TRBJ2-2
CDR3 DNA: TGTGCCAGCAGCTTCGGGAACACCGGGGAGCTGTTTTTT
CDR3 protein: CASSFGNTGELFF

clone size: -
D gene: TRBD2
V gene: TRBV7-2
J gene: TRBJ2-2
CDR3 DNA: TGTGCCAGCAGCTCCGATGGGGCTAGCGGTGCGGGCGGGGAGCTGTTTTTT
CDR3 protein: CASSSDGASGAGGELFF

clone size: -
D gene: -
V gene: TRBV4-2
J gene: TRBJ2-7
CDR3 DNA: TGTGCCAGCAGCCAAGATTTTGCGTACGAGCAGTACTTC
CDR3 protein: CASSQDFAYEQYF

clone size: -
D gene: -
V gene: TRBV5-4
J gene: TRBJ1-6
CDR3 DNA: TGTGCCAGCACCCTCCGAGGGGGGGATTCACCCCTCCACTTT
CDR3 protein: CASTLRGGDSPLHF

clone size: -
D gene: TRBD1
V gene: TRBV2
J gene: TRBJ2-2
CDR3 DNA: TGTGCCAGCAGTGCCGGGACAGGGGTCCCCGGGGAGCTGTTTTTT
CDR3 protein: CASSAGTGVPGELFF

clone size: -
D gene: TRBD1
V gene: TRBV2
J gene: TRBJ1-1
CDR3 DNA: TGTGCCAGCGCCGAGAGGGGACAGCCGAACACTGAAGCTTTCTTT
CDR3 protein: CASAERGQPNTEAFF

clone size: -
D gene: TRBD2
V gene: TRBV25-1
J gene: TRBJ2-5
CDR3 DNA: TGTGCCAGCAGTGATCCTAGCGGGGGTAAAGAGACCCAGTACTTC
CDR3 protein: CASSDPSGGKETQYF

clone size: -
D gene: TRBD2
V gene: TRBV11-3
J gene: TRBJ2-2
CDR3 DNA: TGTGCCAGCAGCCGGGGGTACGGGGGGGCGAACACCGGGGAGCTGTTTTTT
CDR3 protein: CASSRGYGGANTGELFF

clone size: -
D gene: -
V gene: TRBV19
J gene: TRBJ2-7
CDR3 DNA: TGTGCCAGTAGTATAGACGCCGGGACACCCTACGAGCAGTACTTC
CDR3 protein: CASSIDAGTPYEQYF

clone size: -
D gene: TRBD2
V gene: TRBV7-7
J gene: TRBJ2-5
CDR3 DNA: TGTGCCAGCAGCATCACCCCTAGCGGCCAAGAGACCCAGTACTTC
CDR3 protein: CASSITPSGQETQYF

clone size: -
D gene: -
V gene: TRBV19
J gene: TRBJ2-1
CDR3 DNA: TGTGCCAGTAGGGCCTTAAATGAGCAGTTCTTC
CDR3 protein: CASRALNEQFF